What follows are 4 T cell receptor beta chains derived from one specimen sequenced in a study of blood T cell repertoires in COVID-19. Produced via immunoSEQ multiplex PCR; TCRdb's table is partial and in-frame only. The sample lists roughly 160,000 clones, more than 75% occurring once. The sample was PBMCs or T cells enriched from blood (not recorded which). These receptors were collected from a woman in her forties or fifties who had recovered from COVID-19.

The chain recombines TRBV15 with TRBJ2-3, with TRBD2 identical over 7 bases. Trimming cost V 0 bases and J 2 bases; bases outside gene matches: 5. Germline lookup yields CDR1 LNHNV and CDR2 YYDKDF (reference sequence). The CDR3 extends over 16 amino acids. The CDR3 DNA is TGTGCCACCAGCAGAGATCTTGGGGGGGACACAGATACGCAGTATTTT. It encodes CATSRDLGGDTDTQYF.

The chain couples TRBV7-9 to TRBJ1-1; TRBD1 might be the D (5 bases). Germline CDR1 and CDR2: SEHNR and FQNEAQ (reference sequence). The CDR3 contains 13 residues. The V and J ends lost 4 bases and 11 bases respectively, with 17 bases between them. The CDR3 nucleotides read TGTGCCAGCAGCTCCAGGGCCTCCTCCCCGGCTTTCTTT. Its translation is CASSSRASSPAFF.

This chain connects TRBV7-6 to TRBJ1-4, with D possibly being TRBD1 (6 bases). The CDR3 extends over 18 amino acids. Trimming left V 2 bases short and J 0 bases short, with 16 bases between. Germline V gene lookup returns CDR1 SGHVS and CDR2 FNYEAQ. In DNA, the CDR3 is TGTGCCAGCAGCTTAAGGGGGAGACACACAGCAACTAATGAAAAACTGTTTTTT. Translating gives CASSLRGRHTATNEKLFF.

The genes are TRBV21-1 and TRBJ1-3. TRBV21-1 is deemed a pseudogene. The CDR3 covers 19 residues. CDR3 nucleotides: TGTGCCAGCAGCAAAGGGGCGGGACGGAGCGCAAAGGGGGGAAACACCATATATTTT. It is translated as CASSKGAGRSAKGGNTIYF.